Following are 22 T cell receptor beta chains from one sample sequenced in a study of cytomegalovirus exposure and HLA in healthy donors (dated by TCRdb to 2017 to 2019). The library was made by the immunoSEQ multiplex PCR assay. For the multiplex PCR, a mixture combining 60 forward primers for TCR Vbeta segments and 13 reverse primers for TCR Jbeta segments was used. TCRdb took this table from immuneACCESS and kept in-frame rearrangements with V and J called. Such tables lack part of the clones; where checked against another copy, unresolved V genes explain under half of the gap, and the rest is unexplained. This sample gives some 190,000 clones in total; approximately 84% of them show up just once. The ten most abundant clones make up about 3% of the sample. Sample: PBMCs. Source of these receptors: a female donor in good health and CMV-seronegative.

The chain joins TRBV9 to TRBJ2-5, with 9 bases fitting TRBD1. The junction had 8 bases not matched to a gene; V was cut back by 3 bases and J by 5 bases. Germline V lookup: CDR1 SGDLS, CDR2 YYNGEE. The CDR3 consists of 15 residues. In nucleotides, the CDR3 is TGTGCCAGCAGCGCGATCCAGACAGGGGGGGAGACCCAGTACTTC. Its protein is CASSAIQTGGETQYF. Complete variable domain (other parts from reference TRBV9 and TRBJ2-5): DSGVTQTPKHLITATGQRVTLRCSPRSGDLSVYWYQQSLDQGLQFLIQYYNGEERAKGNILERFSAQQFPDLHSELNLSSLELGDSALYFCASSAIQTGGETQYFGPGTRLLVL.

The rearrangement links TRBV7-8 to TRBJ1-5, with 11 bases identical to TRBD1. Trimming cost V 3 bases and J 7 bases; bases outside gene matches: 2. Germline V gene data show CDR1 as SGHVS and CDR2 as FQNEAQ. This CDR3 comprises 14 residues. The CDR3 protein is CASSLWDRGQPQHF. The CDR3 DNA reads TGTGCCAGCAGCTTGTGGGACAGGGGGCAGCCCCAGCATTTT. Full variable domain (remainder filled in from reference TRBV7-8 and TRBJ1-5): GAGVSQSPRYKVAKRGQDVALRCDPISGHVSLFWYQQALGQGPEFLTYFQNEAQLDKSGLPSDRFFAERPEGSVSTLKIQRTQQEDSAVYLCASSLWDRGQPQHFGDGTRLSIL.

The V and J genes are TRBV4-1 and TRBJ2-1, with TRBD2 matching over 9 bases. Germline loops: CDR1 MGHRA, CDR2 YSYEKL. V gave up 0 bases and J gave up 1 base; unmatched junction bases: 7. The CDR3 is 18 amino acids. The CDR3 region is CASSQEVVAGVSYNEQFF. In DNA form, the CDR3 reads TGCGCCAGCAGCCAAGAAGTAGTAGCGGGGGTTTCCTACAATGAGCAGTTCTTC.

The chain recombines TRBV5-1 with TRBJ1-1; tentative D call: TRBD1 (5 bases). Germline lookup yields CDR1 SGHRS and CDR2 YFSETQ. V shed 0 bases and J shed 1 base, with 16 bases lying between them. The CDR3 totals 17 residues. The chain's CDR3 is CASSLGGWGVPNTEAFF. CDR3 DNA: TGCGCCAGCAGCTTGGGGGGGTGGGGGGTCCCGAACACTGAAGCTTTCTTT.

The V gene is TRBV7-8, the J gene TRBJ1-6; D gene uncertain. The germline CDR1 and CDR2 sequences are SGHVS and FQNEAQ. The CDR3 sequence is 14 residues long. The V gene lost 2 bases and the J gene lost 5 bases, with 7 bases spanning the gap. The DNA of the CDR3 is TGTGCCAGCAGCTTAATCCGAGATAATTCACCCCTCCACTTT. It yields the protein CASSLIRDNSPLHF.

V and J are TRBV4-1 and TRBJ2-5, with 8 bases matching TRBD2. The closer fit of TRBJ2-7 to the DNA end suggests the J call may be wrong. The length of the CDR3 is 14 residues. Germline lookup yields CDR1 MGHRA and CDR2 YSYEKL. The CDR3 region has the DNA TGCGCCAGCAGTTCCGGGACTAGGCAGGGCGAGCAGTACTTC. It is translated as CASSSGTRQGEQYF.

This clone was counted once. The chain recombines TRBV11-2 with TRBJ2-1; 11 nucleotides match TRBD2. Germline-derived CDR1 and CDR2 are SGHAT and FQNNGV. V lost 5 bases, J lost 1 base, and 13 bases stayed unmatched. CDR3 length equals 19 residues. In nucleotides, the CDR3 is TGTGCCAGCAGCATGGGACTAGCGGAGAGTTCGGGTTCCTACAATGAGCAGTTCTTC. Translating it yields CASSMGLAESSGSYNEQFF. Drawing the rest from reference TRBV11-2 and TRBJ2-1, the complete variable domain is EAGVAQSPRYKIIEKRQSVAFWCNPISGHATLYWYQQILGQGPKLLIQFQNNGVVDDSQLPKDRFSAERLKGVDSTLKIQPAKLEDSAVYLCASSMGLAESSGSYNEQFFGPGTRLTVL.

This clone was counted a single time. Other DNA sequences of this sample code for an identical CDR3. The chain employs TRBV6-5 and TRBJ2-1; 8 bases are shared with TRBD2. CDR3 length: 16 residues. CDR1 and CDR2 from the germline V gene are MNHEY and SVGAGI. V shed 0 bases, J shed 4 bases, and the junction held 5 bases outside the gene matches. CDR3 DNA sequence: TGTGCCAGCAGTTACTCGGCGGGGGGATCATACAATGAGCAGTTCTTC. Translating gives CASSYSAGGSYNEQFF.

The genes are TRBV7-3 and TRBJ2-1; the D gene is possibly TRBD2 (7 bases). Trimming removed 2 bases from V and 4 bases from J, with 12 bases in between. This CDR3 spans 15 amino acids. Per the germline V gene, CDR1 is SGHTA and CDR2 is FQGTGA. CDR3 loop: CASSLGGGAYNEQFF. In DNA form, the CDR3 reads TGTGCCAGCAGCTTAGGGGGGGGCGCTTACAATGAGCAGTTCTTC.

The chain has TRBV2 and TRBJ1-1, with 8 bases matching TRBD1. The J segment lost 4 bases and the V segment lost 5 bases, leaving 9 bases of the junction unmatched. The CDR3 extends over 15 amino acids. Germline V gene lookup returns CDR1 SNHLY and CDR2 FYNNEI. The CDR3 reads CASSSNRGVATEAFF. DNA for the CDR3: TGTGCCAGCAGTTCTAACAGGGGGGTAGCCACTGAAGCTTTCTTT.

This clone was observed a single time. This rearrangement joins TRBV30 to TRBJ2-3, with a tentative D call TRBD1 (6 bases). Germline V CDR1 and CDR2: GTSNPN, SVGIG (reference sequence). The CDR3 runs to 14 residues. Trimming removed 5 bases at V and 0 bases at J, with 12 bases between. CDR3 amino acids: CAWDGQRSTDTQYF. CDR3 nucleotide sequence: TGTGCCTGGGATGGACAGAGAAGCACAGATACGCAGTATTTT.

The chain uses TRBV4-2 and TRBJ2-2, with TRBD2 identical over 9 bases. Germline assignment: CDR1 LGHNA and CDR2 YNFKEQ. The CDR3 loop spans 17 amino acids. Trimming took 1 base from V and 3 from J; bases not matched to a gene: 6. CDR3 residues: CASSQGWREGYTGELFF. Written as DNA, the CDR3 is TGTGCCAGCAGCCAAGGTTGGCGGGAGGGGTACACCGGGGAGCTGTTTTTT.

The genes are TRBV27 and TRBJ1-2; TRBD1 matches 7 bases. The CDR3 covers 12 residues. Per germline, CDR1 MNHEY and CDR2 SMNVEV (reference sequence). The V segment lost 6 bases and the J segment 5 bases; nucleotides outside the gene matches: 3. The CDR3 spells CASSGTAYGYTF. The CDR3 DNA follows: TGTGCCAGCAGCGGGACAGCTTATGGCTACACCTTC.

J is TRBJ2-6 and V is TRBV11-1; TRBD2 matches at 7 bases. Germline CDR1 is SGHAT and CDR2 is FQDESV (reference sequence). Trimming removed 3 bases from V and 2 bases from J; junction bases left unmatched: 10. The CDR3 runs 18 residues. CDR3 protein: CASSFLGRGFAGANVLTF. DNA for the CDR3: TGTGCCAGCAGCTTCCTTGGGAGGGGTTTCGCTGGGGCCAACGTCCTGACTTTC.

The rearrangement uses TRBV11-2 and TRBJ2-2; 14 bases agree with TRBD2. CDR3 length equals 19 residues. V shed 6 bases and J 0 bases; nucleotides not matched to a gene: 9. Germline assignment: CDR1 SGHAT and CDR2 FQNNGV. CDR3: CASSSSRLAGGTNTGELFF. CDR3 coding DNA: TGTGCCAGCAGTTCTTCTAGACTAGCGGGAGGGACGAACACCGGGGAGCTGTTTTTT.

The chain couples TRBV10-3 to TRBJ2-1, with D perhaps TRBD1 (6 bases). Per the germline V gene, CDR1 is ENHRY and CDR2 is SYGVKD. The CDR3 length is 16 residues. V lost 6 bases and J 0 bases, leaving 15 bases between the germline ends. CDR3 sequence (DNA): TGTGCCATCAGCGATCCGACAGGCAGCTCCTACAATGAGCAGTTCTTC. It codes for CAISDPTGSSYNEQFF.

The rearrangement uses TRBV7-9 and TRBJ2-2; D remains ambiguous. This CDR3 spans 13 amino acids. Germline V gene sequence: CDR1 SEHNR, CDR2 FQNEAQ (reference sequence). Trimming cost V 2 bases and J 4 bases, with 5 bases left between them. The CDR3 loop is CASSLHSTGELFF. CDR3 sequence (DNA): TGTGCCAGCAGCTTACATAGCACCGGGGAGCTGTTTTTT.

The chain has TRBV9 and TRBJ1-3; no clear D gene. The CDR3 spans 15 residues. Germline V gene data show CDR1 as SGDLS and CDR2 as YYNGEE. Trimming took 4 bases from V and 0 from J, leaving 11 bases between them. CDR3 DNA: TGTGCCAGCAGCAAGGACGGGAGCTCTGGAAACACCATATATTTT. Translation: CASSKDGSSGNTIYF.

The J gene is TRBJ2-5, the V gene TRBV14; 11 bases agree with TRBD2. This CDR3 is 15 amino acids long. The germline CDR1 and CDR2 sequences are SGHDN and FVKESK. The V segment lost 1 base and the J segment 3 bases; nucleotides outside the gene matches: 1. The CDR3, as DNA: TGTGCCAGCAGCCAAGCTAGCGGGGGGAAAGAGACCCAGTACTTC. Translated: CASSQASGGKETQYF.

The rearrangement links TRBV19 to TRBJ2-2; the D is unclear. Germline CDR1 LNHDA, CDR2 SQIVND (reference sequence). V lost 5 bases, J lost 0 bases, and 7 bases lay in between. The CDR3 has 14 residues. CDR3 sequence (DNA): TGTGCCAGTAGTGGGCTCACGAACACCGGGGAGCTGTTTTTT. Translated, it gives CASSGLTNTGELFF.

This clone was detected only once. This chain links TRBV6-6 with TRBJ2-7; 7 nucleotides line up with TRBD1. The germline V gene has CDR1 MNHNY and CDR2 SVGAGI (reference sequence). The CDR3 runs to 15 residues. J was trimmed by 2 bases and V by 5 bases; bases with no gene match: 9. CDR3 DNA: TGTGCCAGCAGTGACAGGGTTTTACTTACCTACGAGCAGTACTTC. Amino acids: CASSDRVLLTYEQYF.

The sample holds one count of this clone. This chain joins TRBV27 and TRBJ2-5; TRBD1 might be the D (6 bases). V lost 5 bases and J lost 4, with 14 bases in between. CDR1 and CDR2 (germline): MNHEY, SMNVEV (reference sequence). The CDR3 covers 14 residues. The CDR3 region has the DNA TGTGCCAGCAGTCCACCTGGGGGCGGAGAGACCCAGTACTTC. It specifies CASSPPGGGETQYF.